Shown below are 9 T cell receptor beta chains from a single sample sequenced in a study of T cell responses to AZD1222 COVID-19 vaccine. Some clones are missing from TCRdb's copy, which holds only in-frame ones; the method was immunoSEQ multiplex PCR. Among tens of thousands of clones listed, more than 75% were seen once. This material consisted of peripheral blood, taken on day 0 of MenACWY control vaccination. The receptors here all came from an adult in good health.

The chain uses TRBV7-2 and TRBJ1-1; TRBD1 aligns across 12 bases. The V segment lost 5 bases and the J segment 4 bases; nucleotides outside the gene matches: 5. The CDR3 is 15 amino acids. The germline V gene has CDR1 SGHTA and CDR2 FQGNSA. CDR3 nucleotides: TGTGCCAGCAGCGGGACAGGGGGCAAGGCCACTGAAGCTTTCTTT. Translation gives CASSGTGGKATEAFF.

The V and J genes are TRBV28 and TRBJ1-5, with TRBD1 matching 9 bases. The germline gives CDR1 MDHEN, CDR2 SYDVKM. The CDR3 totals 14 residues. The J segment lost 6 bases and the V segment lost 4 bases, leaving 4 bases of the junction unmatched. The CDR3: CASSSGTGLQPQHF. The CDR3 DNA reads as TGTGCCAGCAGTTCTGGGACAGGGCTTCAGCCCCAGCATTTT. Looking up the rest from reference TRBV28 and TRBJ1-5 gives the full variable domain: DVKVTQSSRYLVKRTGEKVFLECVQDMDHENMFWYRQDPGLGLRLIYFSYDVKMKEKGDIPEGYSVSREKKERFSLILESASTNQTSMYLCASSSGTGLQPQHFGDGTRLSIL.

The chain joins TRBV28 to TRBJ2-1; no clear D. Germline V gene sequence: CDR1 MDHEN, CDR2 SYDVKM. The V end was cut by 7 bases, the J end by 8 bases, with 15 bases between. The CDR3 consists of 13 residues. CDR3 sequence (DNA): TGTGCCAGCACCATCGCCTTGGGATATGAGCAGTTCTTC. Translation gives CASTIALGYEQFF. The full variable domain, in which reference TRBV28 and TRBJ2-1 provide the parts outside the CDR3, is DVKVTQSSRYLVKRTGEKVFLECVQDMDHENMFWYRQDPGLGLRLIYFSYDVKMKEKGDIPEGYSVSREKKERFSLILESASTNQTSMYLCASTIALGYEQFFGPGTRLTVL.

V gene TRBV20-1 combines with J gene TRBJ2-7; D is uncertain. The V end lost 3 bases, the J end lost 1 base, and 16 bases lay between the germline ends. Germline V gives CDR1 DFQATT, CDR2 SNEGSKA (reference sequence). The CDR3 loop spans 15 amino acids. CDR3 coding DNA: TGCAGTGCTAGTCCCCCCCGGACGGATTCCTACGAGCAGTACTTC. This encodes CSASPPRTDSYEQYF.

The J gene is TRBJ2-7, the V gene TRBV21-1; whether TRBD2, the table's D call, matches the DNA was not checked. TRBV21-1 is classified as a pseudogene. The CDR3 runs 14 residues. The CDR3 sequence is CASSKRGSSYEQYF. The DNA of the CDR3 is TGTGCCAGCAGCAAGCGGGGGAGCTCCTACGAGCAGTACTTC.

CDR3 loop: CSASTGVNTEAFF. The CDR3 DNA reads as TGCAGTGCTAGTACAGGAGTGAACACTGAAGCTTTCTTT. J is TRBJ1-1 and V is TRBV20-1; perhaps TRBD1 as D (5 bases). CDR1 is DFQATT and CDR2 is SNEGSKA in the germline V gene (reference sequence). Trimming took 3 bases from V and 0 from J, leaving 8 bases between them. This CDR3 contains 13 residues.

This clone was seen just once. V usage is TRBV11-3 and J usage is TRBJ2-7; 7 bases are a match to TRBD1. CDR3 length: 18 amino acids. Germline values: CDR1 SGHNT, CDR2 YENEEA. Germline trimming cut 4 bases from V and 2 bases from J; bases unmatched to any gene: 17. The CDR3 sequence: CASSSVPSTGIGPYEQYF. Here the CDR3 DNA reads TGTGCCAGCAGCTCGGTCCCCTCGACAGGGATCGGTCCCTACGAGCAGTACTTC.

The chain recombines TRBV7-2 with TRBJ1-3; D is ambiguous. The V gene's germline CDR1 is SGHTA and CDR2 FQGNSA. The germline V and J ends were trimmed by 1 base and 4 bases, with 5 bases remaining between them. The CDR3 consists of 13 residues. The CDR3 spells CASSLVWGNTIYF. As DNA, the CDR3 is TGTGCCAGCAGCTTAGTTTGGGGAAACACCATATATTTT.

The J gene is TRBJ1-2, the V gene TRBV11-2; D not resolved. Trimming cost V 5 bases and J 2 bases, with 6 bases left between them. The CDR3 covers 12 residues. Germline V CDR1 and CDR2: SGHAT, FQNNGV. CDR3 coding DNA: TGTGCCAGCAGCGGGTCCAACTATGGCTACACCTTC. It encodes CASSGSNYGYTF.